This TCR beta chain stems from a study of blood T cell repertoires in COVID-19. Study-wide background: In each case, the material was cDNA or gDNA derived from T cells, B-cell-depleted T cells, or PBMCs.

TCRdb keeps only in-frame clones here, not all; method: immunoSEQ multiplex PCR. This sample has approximately 210,000 clones, with 87% found just once. This study enrolled people aged about 18 to 90 from around 26 US geographic areas. The V gene's germline CDR1 is SNHLY and CDR2 FYNNEI. Trimming took off 4 bases at V and 0 bases at J, with 9 bases between the two ends. This CDR3 is built from 15 residues. The TCR comes from a woman under 40 who had recovered from COVID-19. The chain uses TRBV2 and TRBJ2-2; possibly TRBD2 for D (5 bases). The sample was PBMCs or T cells enriched from blood (not recorded which). The CDR3 bases are TGTGCCAGCAGTGCAGAGCGGACGAACACCGGGGAGCTGTTTTTT. It encodes CASSAERTNTGELFF. Based on the CDR3 plus reference TRBV2 and TRBJ2-2, the full variable domain is EPEVTQTPSHQVTQMGQEVILRCVPISNHLYFYWYRQILGQKVEFLVSFYNNEISEKSEIFDDQFSVERPDGSNFTLKIRSTKLEDSAMYFCASSAERTNTGELFFGEGSRLTVL.